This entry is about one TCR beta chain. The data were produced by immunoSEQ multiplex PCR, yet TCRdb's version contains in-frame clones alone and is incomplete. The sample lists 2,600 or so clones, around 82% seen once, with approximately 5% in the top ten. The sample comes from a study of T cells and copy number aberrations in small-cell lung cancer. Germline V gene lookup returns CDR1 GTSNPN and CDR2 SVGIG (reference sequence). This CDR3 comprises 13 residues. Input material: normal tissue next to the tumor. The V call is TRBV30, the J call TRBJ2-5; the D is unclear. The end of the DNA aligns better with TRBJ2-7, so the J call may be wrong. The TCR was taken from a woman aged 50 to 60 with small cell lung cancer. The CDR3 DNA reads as TGTGCCTGGACCCGGCCCCCCGCCTACGAGCAGTACTTC. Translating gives CAWTRPPAYEQYF.